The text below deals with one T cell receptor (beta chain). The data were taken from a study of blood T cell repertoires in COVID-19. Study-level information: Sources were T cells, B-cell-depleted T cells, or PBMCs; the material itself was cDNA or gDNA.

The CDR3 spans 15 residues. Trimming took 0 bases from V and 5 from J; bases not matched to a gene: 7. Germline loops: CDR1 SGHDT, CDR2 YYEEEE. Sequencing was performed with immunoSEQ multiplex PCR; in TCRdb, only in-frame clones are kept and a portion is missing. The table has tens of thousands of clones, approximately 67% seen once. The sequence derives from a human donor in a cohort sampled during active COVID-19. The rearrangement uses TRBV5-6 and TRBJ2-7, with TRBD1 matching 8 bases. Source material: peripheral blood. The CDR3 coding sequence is TGTGCCAGCAGCTTGGTTAGGCAGGGGGCCCACGAGCAGTACTTC. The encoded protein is CASSLVRQGAHEQYF.